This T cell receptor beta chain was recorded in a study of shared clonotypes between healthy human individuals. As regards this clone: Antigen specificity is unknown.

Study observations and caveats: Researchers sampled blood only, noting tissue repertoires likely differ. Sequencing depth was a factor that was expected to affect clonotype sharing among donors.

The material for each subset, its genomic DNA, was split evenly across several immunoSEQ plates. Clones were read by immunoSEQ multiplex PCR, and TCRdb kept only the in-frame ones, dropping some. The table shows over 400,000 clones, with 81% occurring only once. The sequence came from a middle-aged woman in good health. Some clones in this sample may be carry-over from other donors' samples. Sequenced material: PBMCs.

CDR3 amino acids: CASNRVLGTEAFF. The CDR3 DNA follows: TGTGCCAGCAACAGGGTCCTCGGGACTGAAGCTTTCTTT. The chain couples TRBV27 to TRBJ1-1; D is possibly TRBD1 (6 bases). The CDR3 is 13 residues long. Per the germline V gene, CDR1 is MNHEY and CDR2 is SMNVEV (reference sequence). The ends were cut back, 7 bases at V and 5 bases at J, with 14 bases in the middle.